The 10 T cell receptor beta chains below were found in one sample sequenced in a study of blood T cell repertoires in COVID-19. The data were produced by immunoSEQ multiplex PCR, yet TCRdb's version contains in-frame clones alone and is incomplete. The top ten hold 2.5% to 3.5% of the sample, which has about 160,000 clones, 77% seen once. The sample comprised peripheral blood. Every receptor here comes from a man aged 65 to 85 with acute or convalescent COVID-19.

V is TRBV5-6 and J is TRBJ1-1; the match to TRBD1 covers 7 bases. This CDR3 comprises 13 residues. CDR1 is SGHDT and CDR2 is YYEEEE in the germline V gene. Losses at the gene ends were 4 bases for V and 2 bases for J; bases not matched to a gene: 2. The CDR3 DNA is TGTGCCAGCAGCGGGACAGTAAACACTGAAGCTTTCTTT. Translated, it gives CASSGTVNTEAFF.

The V and J genes are TRBV5-4 and TRBJ2-7; D might be TRBD1 (5 bases). Germline V CDR1 and CDR2: SGHNT, YYREEE (reference sequence). V dropped 1 base and J dropped 3 bases, with 11 bases sitting between them. This CDR3 region has 14 residues. CDR3 in DNA: TGTGCCAGCAGCTTGTCAGGGTCTCTCTACGAGCAGTACTTC. Its translation: CASSLSGSLYEQYF. Full variable domain (remainder filled in from reference TRBV5-4 and TRBJ2-7): ETGVTQSPTHLIKTRGQQVTLRCSSQSGHNTVSWYQQALGQGPQFIFQYYREEENGRGNFPPRFSGLQFPNYSSELNVNALELDDSALYLCASSLSGSLYEQYFGPGTRLTVT.

V usage is TRBV18 and J usage is TRBJ2-1; 7 nucleotides line up with TRBD2. The CDR3 totals 19 residues. V trimming: 2 bases; J trimming: 1 base; junction bases outside the gene matches: 14. CDR1 is KGHSH, CDR2 LQKENI, per germline. The CDR3 DNA sequence: TGTGCCAGCTCACCATTTTTCTTGGGGGGGGAGATGTCCTACAATGAGCAGTTCTTC. It specifies CASSPFFLGGEMSYNEQFF.

This clone was seen more than once but under ten times. This chain connects TRBV7-2 to TRBJ1-5; possibly TRBD1 for D (6 bases). Germline V gene sequence: CDR1 SGHTA, CDR2 FQGNSA. The CDR3 has 14 amino acids. V was clipped by 1 base and J by 2 bases, with 6 bases between them. In nucleotides, the CDR3 is TGTGCCAGCAGCTTAGGACAGGGCAATCAGCCCCAGCATTTT. Translation: CASSLGQGNQPQHF.

This clone was counted a few times. The chain recombines TRBV23-1 with TRBJ2-5, with D possibly TRBD1 on 5 matching bases. TRBV23-1 is sorted into the ORF group, with uncertain function. The CDR3 is 13 amino acids. V was cut by 0 bases and J by 5 bases, with 7 bases left in between. CDR3 sequence: CASSQSKGETQYF. The CDR3 DNA reads TGCGCCAGCAGTCAATCGAAGGGGGAGACCCAGTACTTC.

This rearrangement joins TRBV6-1 to TRBJ2-7; possible D gene TRBD1, 6 bases. Trimming removed 2 bases at V and 2 bases at J, with 13 bases between. Germline V gives CDR1 MNHNS, CDR2 SASEGT. The CDR3 runs 15 residues. As DNA, the CDR3 is TGTGCCAGCAGTGAACGTACAGGGTCACCCTACGAGCAGTACTTC. Protein sequence: CASSERTGSPYEQYF.

This chain joins TRBV4-1 and TRBJ2-7, with 9 nucleotides matching TRBD1. Trimming cost V 4 bases and J 4 bases; bases outside gene matches: 5. Looked up from germline, CDR1 is MGHRA and CDR2 is YSYEKL. The CDR3 consists of 14 residues. CDR3 residues: CASSPRDRVYEQYF. In DNA, the CDR3 is TGCGCCAGCAGCCCCAGGGACAGGGTTTACGAGCAGTACTTC.

For the CDR3, the DNA is TGTGCCAGCAGTTTACGCCAGGGGTTCGGCAATCAGCCCCAGCATTTT. Its translation is CASSLRQGFGNQPQHF. This chain uses TRBV28 with TRBJ1-5; D is perhaps TRBD1 (6 bases). V was shortened by 2 bases and J by 2 bases, with 13 bases between the two germline ends. Germline assignment: CDR1 MDHEN and CDR2 SYDVKM. This CDR3 is 16 amino acids long. Complete variable domain (other parts from reference TRBV28 and TRBJ1-5): DVKVTQSSRYLVKRTGEKVFLECVQDMDHENMFWYRQDPGLGLRLIYFSYDVKMKEKGDIPEGYSVSREKKERFSLILESASTNQTSMYLCASSLRQGFGNQPQHFGDGTRLSIL.

The rearrangement joins TRBV5-1 to TRBJ2-2; D remains ambiguous. The germline V gene has CDR1 SGHRS and CDR2 YFSETQ. V lost 7 bases, J lost 1 base, and 17 bases lay in between. This CDR3 spans 16 amino acids. The CDR3 protein is CASAPLGRMNTGELFF. CDR3 DNA: TGCGCCAGCGCCCCCCTGGGCAGAATGAACACCGGGGAGCTGTTTTTT.

The J gene is TRBJ1-1, the V gene TRBV6-5; 7 bases match TRBD1. V trimming: 5 bases; J trimming: 1 base; junction bases outside the gene matches: 7. Germline CDR1 reads MNHEY; CDR2 reads SVGAGI. The CDR3 has 15 amino acids. The CDR3 sequence is CASSRGGAGNTEAFF. For the CDR3, the DNA is TGTGCCAGCAGTCGAGGGGGCGCAGGGAACACTGAAGCTTTCTTT.